Following are 29 T cell receptor beta chains from one sample sequenced in a study of T-cell memory formation after mild COVID-19. TCRdb itself ran the 5' RACE reads through MiXCR, one entry per CDR3 protein. The sample contains 140,000 to 150,000 distinct CDR3 sequences, roughly a quarter of which appear only once. The sequenced material came from PBMCs or a T cell subset sorted from them (not recorded which). The receptor set was obtained from an adult woman who had mild COVID-19 (a few samples of this study predate the infection). Cell type and time point are not known.

This clonotype occurred a few times. This chain links TRBV24-1 with TRBJ2-5, with TRBD1 matching 10 bases. The germline gives CDR1 KGHDR, CDR2 SFDVKD. V dropped 4 bases and J dropped 5; count of bases not matched to a gene: 6. The CDR3 loop spans 15 amino acids. CDR3 sequence (DNA): TGTGCCACCAGTGAAAGGGACAGGGGAGTTGAGACCCAGTACTTC. Its protein product is CATSERDRGVETQYF.

This clonotype was recorded a few times. The CDR3 is CASSFSGRAVNEQFF. The CDR3 bases are TGCGCCAGCAGCTTTAGCGGGAGGGCCGTTAATGAGCAGTTCTTC. The J gene is TRBJ2-1, the V gene TRBV5-1, with TRBD2 identical over 11 bases. The CDR3 has 15 residues. Germline CDR1 and CDR2: SGHRS and YFSETQ. Unmatched junction bases numbered 5, after V lost 2 bases and J lost 7 bases.

CDR3 region: CASTLPTETNEQFF. As DNA, the CDR3 is TGTGCCAGCACACTCCCGACGGAAACCAATGAGCAGTTCTTC. The chain employs TRBV7-9 and TRBJ2-1, with no clear D. V lost 7 bases to trimming and J lost 6 bases, with 16 bases between them. This CDR3 spans 14 amino acids. CDR1 and CDR2 (germline): SEHNR, FQNEAQ (reference sequence).

CDR3 residues: CASSQDGHLGYTF. CDR3 in DNA: TGCGCCAGCAGCCAAGACGGGCATCTCGGCTACACCTTC. The V and J genes are TRBV4-1 and TRBJ1-2; no clear D gene. Deletions cut 0 bases from V and 8 bases from J, with 10 bases between. The CDR3 covers 13 residues. CDR1 is MGHRA, CDR2 YSYEKL, per germline.

The V gene is TRBV5-8, the J gene TRBJ2-3; no firm D call. V was trimmed by 0 bases and J by 0 bases, leaving 11 bases between them. The CDR3 spans 16 residues. CDR1 SGHTS and CDR2 YDEGEE come from the germline V gene. CDR3 in amino acids: CASSLAWELSTDTQYF. DNA of the CDR3: TGTGCCAGCAGCTTGGCTTGGGAACTTAGCACAGATACGCAGTATTTT.

The gene calls are TRBV12-3 or TRBV12-4 and TRBJ1-2, with 7 bases lining up with TRBD1. This CDR3 has 17 residues. V was clipped by 1 base and J by 0 bases; unmatched bases: 8. Here the CDR3 DNA reads TGTGCCAGCAGTTTAGGCGGGACAGACCTAGCTAACTATGGCTACACCTTC. Encoded protein: CASSLGGTDLANYGYTF.

The chain combines TRBV12-3 or TRBV12-4 with TRBJ2-2; 7 bases are shared with TRBD2. V was pared by 6 bases and J by 6 bases, with 7 bases of the junction left unmatched. The CDR3 has 14 residues. In DNA form, the CDR3 reads TGTGCCAGCAGCTTCGGGACTACCCCCGGGGAGCTGTTTTTT. It translates to CASSFGTTPGELFF.

This clonotype appeared a few times. The chain links TRBV4-3 to TRBJ2-7; D is unclear. V was trimmed by 2 bases and J by 3 bases, leaving 14 bases between them. The CDR3 has 15 amino acids. Germline loops: CDR1 LGHNA, CDR2 YSLEER. The CDR3 DNA reads TGCGCCAGCAGCCAATCCAGGACGGTGGGCTACGAGCAGTACTTC. Translating gives CASSQSRTVGYEQYF.

The chain couples TRBV5-1 to TRBJ2-7; TRBD2 is a possible D gene (5 bases). Trimming left V 4 bases short and J 2 bases short, with 10 bases between. CDR1 is SGHRS and CDR2 is YFSETQ in the germline V gene. The CDR3 sequence is 13 residues long. The DNA for the CDR3 is TGCGCCAGCAGCCACGGGGATACCTACGAGCAGTACTTC. Translating gives CASSHGDTYEQYF.

This chain uses TRBV5-6 with TRBJ2-3; perhaps TRBD1 as D (6 bases). Germline lookup yields CDR1 SGHDT and CDR2 YYEEEE. The CDR3 has 13 residues. The ends were cut back, 7 bases at V and 2 bases at J, with 11 bases in the middle. CDR3 nucleotides: TGTGCCAGCTTAGGGGGTCCCACAGATACGCAGTATTTT. The encoded protein is CASLGGPTDTQYF.

The chain is built from TRBV4-2 and TRBJ2-1; 8 bases map to TRBD2. The CDR3 is 17 amino acids. Per germline, CDR1 LGHNA and CDR2 YNFKEQ. V lost 4 bases and J lost 0; bases outside the gene matches: 8. CDR3 nucleotide sequence: TGTGCCAGCAGCCCTCGTCCCCTAGCGGGCTCCTACAATGAGCAGTTCTTC. It specifies CASSPRPLAGSYNEQFF.

The J gene is TRBJ2-3, the V gene TRBV9; tentative D call: TRBD2 (6 bases). The CDR3 runs 16 residues. CDR1 and CDR2 (germline): SGDLS, YYNGEE. The V and J ends lost 0 bases and 1 base respectively, with 12 bases between them. The CDR3, as DNA: TGTGCCAGCAGCGTAGACGGGAGTCCCCGCACAGATACGCAGTATTTT. As protein: CASSVDGSPRTDTQYF.

The chain has TRBV7-9 and TRBJ2-1; D perhaps matches TRBD2 (6 bases). Germline CDR1 and CDR2: SEHNR and FQNEAQ (reference sequence). The germline V and J ends were trimmed by 5 bases and 4 bases, with 21 bases remaining between them. CDR3 size: 17 residues. The CDR3 DNA is TGTGCCAGCAGCCCCCTGGGCGGGGAGTGGGCTTACAATGAGCAGTTCTTC. Protein sequence: CASSPLGGEWAYNEQFF.

The chain is built from TRBV9 and TRBJ1-1, with D perhaps matching TRBD1 (6 bases). With 0 bases removed from V and 6 bases from J, the gap between germline ends came to 12 bases. This CDR3 comprises 14 residues. Germline V gives CDR1 SGDLS, CDR2 YYNGEE. CDR3 in amino acids: CASSVGRGLPEAFF. In DNA form, the CDR3 reads TGTGCCAGCAGCGTAGGCAGGGGCTTGCCTGAAGCTTTCTTT. The full variable domain, in which reference TRBV9 and TRBJ1-1 provide the parts outside the CDR3, is DSGVTQTPKHLITATGQRVTLRCSPRSGDLSVYWYQQSLDQGLQFLIQYYNGEERAKGNILERFSAQQFPDLHSELNLSSLELGDSALYFCASSVGRGLPEAFFGQGTRLTVV.

For this clonotype: The junction does not match germline at one end; this may be a read error. The chain recombines TRBV5-8 with TRBJ1-1; no clear D gene. Germline-derived CDR1 and CDR2 are SGHTS and YDEGEE. This CDR3 has 13 amino acids. The CDR3 DNA sequence: TGTGCCAGCAGCTTGGGACGCGGCCATGATTATTTTTTT. This gives the protein CASSLGRGHDYFF. The entire variable domain, with the rest obtained from reference TRBV5-8 and TRBJ1-1, is as follows: EAGVTQSPTHLIKTRGQQATLRCSPISGHTSVYWYQQALGLGLQFLLWYDEGEERNRGNFPPRFSGRQFPNYSSELNVNALELEDSALYLCASSLGRGHDYFFGQGTRLTVV.

This clonotype was detected only a few times. The V call is TRBV4-1, the J call TRBJ2-3; D is unresolved. V was cut by 0 bases and J by 10 bases, with 14 bases left in between. Germline V gives CDR1 MGHRA, CDR2 YSYEKL. This CDR3 is 14 amino acids long. CDR3 sequence: CASSQDLENWAQYF. The DNA of the CDR3 is TGCGCCAGCAGCCAAGATCTGGAGAATTGGGCGCAGTATTTT.

This clonotype was seen only a few times. The chain combines TRBV4-1 with TRBJ2-1; D is ambiguous. V was shortened by 4 bases and J by 0 bases, with 10 bases between the two germline ends. The CDR3 consists of 15 residues. The germline CDR1 and CDR2 sequences are MGHRA and YSYEKL. CDR3: CASSPPRSSYNEQFF. CDR3 bases: TGCGCCAGCAGCCCTCCACGTAGCTCCTACAATGAGCAGTTCTTC.

This clonotype was observed a handful of times. V and J are TRBV24-1 and TRBJ1-2; the D is unclear. Germline V lookup: CDR1 KGHDR, CDR2 SFDVKD. The CDR3 is made up of 11 amino acids. The CDR3 protein is CKGPLDYGYTF. The CDR3 DNA reads as TGTAAAGGCCCGCTTGACTATGGCTACACCTTC.

This chain joins TRBV6-2 or TRBV6-3 and TRBJ2-1; the match to TRBD2 covers 12 bases. The J segment lost 7 bases and the V segment lost 8 bases, leaving 6 bases of the junction unmatched. The length of the CDR3 is 14 residues. The germline CDR1 and CDR2 sequences are MNHEY and SVGEGT. CDR3 region: CASVFGLAGNEQFF. The CDR3 bases are TGTGCCAGCGTGTTTGGACTAGCGGGAAATGAGCAGTTCTTC.

This clonotype was counted a single time. This rearrangement joins TRBV13 to TRBJ2-2; D not resolved. CDR1 is PRHDT, CDR2 FYEKMQ, per germline (reference sequence). The germline V and J ends were trimmed by 7 bases and 2 bases, with 8 bases remaining between them. This CDR3 is 13 amino acids long. CDR3 in amino acids: CASNSGNTGELFF. In nucleotides, the CDR3 is TGTGCCAGCAATTCCGGAAACACCGGGGAGCTGTTTTTT.

The V gene is TRBV20-1, the J gene TRBJ2-7, with D hard to call. Per the germline V gene, CDR1 is DFQATT and CDR2 is SNEGSKA (reference sequence). This CDR3 is 11 amino acids long. Trimming removed 3 bases from V and 1 base from J, with 4 bases in between. The CDR3 coding sequence is TGCAGTGCTAGGGAGTCCTACGAGCAGTACTTC. Its translation is CSARESYEQYF.

V gene TRBV6-2 or TRBV6-3 combines with J gene TRBJ1-1, with D unresolved. V dropped 5 bases and J dropped 3 bases, with 13 bases sitting between them. Germline V gene data show CDR1 as MNHEY and CDR2 as SVGEGT. The CDR3 runs to 14 residues. The CDR3 region has the DNA TGTGCCAGCAGTCCTACTCCGGGGTACACTGAAGCTTTCTTT. Its translation is CASSPTPGYTEAFF.

The chain employs TRBV20-1 and TRBJ2-3; maybe TRBD1 (6 bases). V was clipped by 3 bases and J by 5 bases, with 9 bases between them. Germline V gene data show CDR1 as DFQATT and CDR2 as SNEGSKA (reference sequence). This CDR3 region has 12 residues. In DNA form, the CDR3 reads TGCAGTGCTAGCGGCAGGGGAGATACGCAGTATTTT. It encodes CSASGRGDTQYF.

This clonotype occurred a few times. This chain connects TRBV12-5 to TRBJ2-1, with D possibly TRBD2 on 6 matching bases. The CDR3 covers 13 residues. V was pared by 5 bases and J by 7 bases, with 12 bases between. Germline V gene sequence: CDR1 LGHNT, CDR2 FRNRAP. CDR3 sequence: CASGDIAGNEQFF. As DNA, the CDR3 is TGTGCTAGTGGTGACATCGCGGGGAATGAGCAGTTCTTC.

The sample holds a few counts of this clonotype. The chain uses TRBV6-1 and TRBJ1-5; D is unresolved. CDR3 length equals 16 residues. Germline CDR1 reads MNHNS; CDR2 reads SASEGT. V was shortened by 0 bases and J by 2 bases, with 11 bases between the two germline ends. CDR3: CASSEAASSGNQPQHF. The CDR3 bases are TGTGCCAGCAGTGAAGCGGCGAGCTCCGGCAATCAGCCCCAGCATTTT.

A note on this clonotype: The junction and the germline gene differ at one end; a read error may be behind it. This rearrangement joins TRBV13 to TRBJ2-7; D uncertain. The CDR3 is 13 residues long. In germline, CDR1 is PRHDT, CDR2 FYEKMQ (reference sequence). The CDR3 DNA reads TGTGACAGCAGGAAAGGAATCTACTACGAGCAGTACTTC. This translates into CDSRKGIYYEQYF.

This clonotype was detected only a few times. The V gene is TRBV9, the J gene TRBJ1-1, with a weak D call TRBD1 (5 bases). This CDR3 is built from 12 residues. The V gene lost 1 base and the J gene lost 8 bases, with 9 bases spanning the gap. Germline-derived CDR1 and CDR2 are SGDLS and YYNGEE. CDR3 nucleotides: TGTGCCAGCAGCGTAAGGCAGGGCGAAGCTTTCTTT. As protein: CASSVRQGEAFF. Complete variable domain (other parts from reference TRBV9 and TRBJ1-1): DSGVTQTPKHLITATGQRVTLRCSPRSGDLSVYWYQQSLDQGLQFLIQYYNGEERAKGNILERFSAQQFPDLHSELNLSSLELGDSALYFCASSVRQGEAFFGQGTRLTVV.

This clonotype was counted between two and nine times. The chain carries TRBV6-5 and TRBJ2-1, with D unresolved. CDR1 is MNHEY, CDR2 SVGAGI, per germline. V was trimmed by 5 bases and J by 10 bases, leaving 15 bases between them. The CDR3 spans 13 residues. CDR3 residues: CASSPIINTEQFF. The CDR3 DNA is TGTGCCAGCAGTCCTATCATCAACACGGAGCAGTTCTTC.

This clonotype was seen only once. The chain links TRBV4-1 to TRBJ1-1; 10 nucleotides line up with TRBD1. CDR1 and CDR2 (germline): MGHRA, YSYEKL. The CDR3 extends over 15 amino acids. J gave up 3 bases and V 6 bases, and 7 bases lay outside the gene matches. The CDR3 region is CASRGQGIGDTEAFF. Here the CDR3 DNA reads TGCGCCAGCAGGGGACAGGGGATAGGGGACACTGAAGCTTTCTTT.